Below are 30 T cell receptor beta chains sequenced from a single sample in a study of shared T cell receptors in the human thymus. The assay was immunoSEQ multiplex PCR, and TCRdb's table has in-frame clones only and misses some. The profile shows hundreds of thousands of clones, more than 75% of them singletons. This sample also belongs to another study, concerning human thymus T cells.

The sample taken for sequencing was thymocytes. The receptors stem from a boy younger than two with a congenital heart defect.

This clone was seen a few times. V is TRBV19 and J is TRBJ2-3; tentative D call: TRBD2 (5 bases). Germline CDR1 LNHDA, CDR2 SQIVND (reference sequence). V lost 1 base and J lost 0, with 11 bases in between. The CDR3 runs 16 residues. The CDR3 sequence is CASSIGSSRSTDTQYF. Here the CDR3 DNA reads TGTGCCAGTAGTATAGGGTCTAGCCGGAGCACAGATACGCAGTATTTT.

The V gene is TRBV7-8, the J gene TRBJ1-3; possible D gene TRBD1, 6 bases. V was trimmed by 4 bases and J by 4 bases, leaving 11 bases between them. This CDR3 comprises 14 residues. The germline V gene encodes CDR1 SGHVS and CDR2 FQNEAQ. The CDR3 spells CASSWGQIGNTIYF. CDR3 nucleotide sequence: TGTGCCAGCAGCTGGGGACAAATCGGAAACACCATATATTTT.

This chain joins TRBV10-3 and TRBJ2-7, with 8 bases that match TRBD1. The CDR3 length is 14 residues. Trimming removed 6 bases from V and 1 base from J; junction bases left unmatched: 5. Looked up from germline, CDR1 is ENHRY and CDR2 is SYGVKD. CDR3 nucleotide sequence: TGTGCCATCAGGACAGGGGTTCAGTCCTACGAGCAGTACTTC. Amino acids: CAIRTGVQSYEQYF.

This clone was observed a single time. The chain couples TRBV11-2 to TRBJ2-5; D possibly corresponds to TRBD2 (7 bases). The germline gives CDR1 SGHAT, CDR2 FQNNGV. CDR3 size: 18 residues. Trimming left V 1 base short and J 4 bases short, with 22 bases between. CDR3 loop: CASSLVGSWYREGETQYF. The CDR3 region has the DNA TGTGCCAGCAGCTTAGTTGGGTCCTGGTACAGGGAGGGAGAGACCCAGTACTTC.

Only one count was recorded for this clone. This sequence joins TRBV4-2 and TRBJ2-5; 7 bases fit TRBD1. The CDR3 runs to 16 residues. V lost 6 bases and J lost 5; bases outside the gene matches: 15. Germline CDR1 and CDR2: LGHNA and YNFKEQ. In nucleotides, the CDR3 is TGTGCCAGCAGAATAGGACAGGATAAAATATGGGAGACCCAGTACTTC. Its translation is CASRIGQDKIWETQYF.

This rearrangement joins TRBV27 to TRBJ2-2; TRBD2 matches 11 bases. Germline lookup yields CDR1 MNHEY and CDR2 SMNVEV (reference sequence). After removal of 2 bases from V and 5 bases from J, the junction contained 4 bases not matched to a gene. CDR3 length: 16 residues. The DNA for the CDR3 is TGTGCCAGCAGTTTAGCGAGACTAGCGGGAACCGGGGAGCTGTTTTTT. This codes for CASSLARLAGTGELFF.

The rearrangement uses TRBV5-5 and TRBJ2-7; 7 bases are a match to TRBD1. V was pared by 4 bases and J by 1 base, with 11 bases of the junction left unmatched. Germline V gives CDR1 SGHKS, CDR2 YYEKEE (reference sequence). The CDR3 covers 16 residues. In nucleotides, the CDR3 is TGTGCCAGCAGCGGGACCCACGGGACAGCTTCCTACGAGCAGTACTTC. Translated: CASSGTHGTASYEQYF.

The chain's CDR3 is CASSSDSSSSYEQYF. In nucleotides, the CDR3 is TGTGCCAGCAGTTCGGACAGCTCAAGCTCCTACGAGCAGTACTTC. This chain connects TRBV27 to TRBJ2-7, with D possibly being TRBD1 (6 bases). Germline loops: CDR1 MNHEY, CDR2 SMNVEV (reference sequence). The CDR3 is 15 residues long. Deletions cut 4 bases from V and 0 bases from J, with 13 bases between.

This clone occurred a few times. This chain connects TRBV19 to TRBJ2-7; 8 bases fit TRBD2. CDR1 is LNHDA, CDR2 SQIVND, per germline (reference sequence). After removal of 5 bases from V and 3 bases from J, the junction contained 12 bases not matched to a gene. The CDR3 runs 16 residues. CDR3 sequence reads: CASSAQERGTIYEQYF. DNA for the CDR3: TGTGCCAGTAGTGCCCAGGAGCGGGGGACCATCTACGAGCAGTACTTC. Full variable domain (remainder filled in from reference TRBV19 and TRBJ2-7): DGGITQSPKYLFRKEGQNVTLSCEQNLNHDAMYWYRQDPGQGLRLIYYSQIVNDFQKGDIAEGYSVSREKKESFPLTVTSAQKNPTAFYLCASSAQERGTIYEQYFGPGTRLTVT.

The chain is built from TRBV4-1 and TRBJ1-5; tentatively, D is TRBD1 (5 bases). Per germline, CDR1 MGHRA and CDR2 YSYEKL. The CDR3 consists of 15 residues. The V gene lost 3 bases and the J gene lost 7 bases, with 16 bases spanning the gap. The CDR3 loop is CASSQYVGARQPQHF. CDR3 sequence (DNA): TGCGCCAGCAGCCAGTATGTTGGGGCACGACAGCCCCAGCATTTT.

The CDR3 DNA is TGTGCCAGCCAGTCCTACGAGCAGTACTTC. Translating gives CASQSYEQYF. This chain joins TRBV2 and TRBJ2-7, with D unclear. V shed 8 bases and J shed 1 base, with 3 bases lying between them. The CDR3 is 10 residues long. CDR1 and CDR2 (germline): SNHLY, FYNNEI. The full variable domain, completed using reference TRBV2 and TRBJ2-7, is EPEVTQTPSHQVTQMGQEVILRCVPISNHLYFYWYRQILGQKVEFLVSFYNNEISEKSEIFDDQFSVERPDGSNFTLKIRSTKLEDSAMYFCASQSYEQYFGPGTRLTVT.

This chain joins TRBV30 and TRBJ2-3; D not certain. CDR1 is GTSNPN, CDR2 SVGIG, per germline (reference sequence). Trimming cost V 3 bases and J 5 bases, with 21 bases left between them. The CDR3 runs 16 residues. The CDR3 bases are TGTGCCTGGAGGGCGTGTTGTGTAGCAGAACGAGATACGCAGTATTTT. Its protein is CAWRACCVAERDTQYF. Using reference TRBV30 and TRBJ2-3 for the parts outside the CDR3, the full variable domain is SQTIHQWPATLVQPVGSPLSLECTVEGTSNPNLYWYRQAAGRGLQLLFYSVGIGQISSEVPQNLSASRPQDRQFILSSKKLLLSDSGFYLCAWRACCVAERDTQYFGPGTRLTVL.

The rearrangement joins TRBV14 to TRBJ1-3; unclear D gene. V lost 1 base and J 0 bases, leaving 10 bases between the germline ends. This CDR3 spans 16 amino acids. The germline CDR1 and CDR2 sequences are SGHDN and FVKESK. CDR3 bases: TGTGCCAGCAGCCAAGTTCCGCACAACTCTGGAAACACCATATATTTT. Translation: CASSQVPHNSGNTIYF.

The J gene is TRBJ2-1, the V gene TRBV5-8; TRBD1 aligns across 7 bases. V lost 6 bases to trimming and J lost 0 bases; unmatched junction nucleotides: 12. Per germline, CDR1 SGHTS and CDR2 YDEGEE. This CDR3 contains 17 residues. In DNA, the CDR3 is TGTGCCAGCACAAGGGGGCCACTGATTAGCTCCTACAATGAGCAGTTCTTC. Its translation: CASTRGPLISSYNEQFF.

V and J are TRBV2 and TRBJ1-1; 8 bases align to TRBD1. The CDR3 has 12 amino acids. Germline loops: CDR1 SNHLY, CDR2 FYNNEI. V lost 6 bases and J lost 8; bases outside the gene matches: 5. The CDR3 coding sequence is TGTGCCAGCAGGGACGACAGGGGAGAAGCTTTCTTT. Translating gives CASRDDRGEAFF.

The V call is TRBV19, the J call TRBJ1-6, with a tentative D call TRBD1 (5 bases). The CDR3 loop spans 13 amino acids. Trimming took off 6 bases at V and 8 bases at J, with 11 bases between the two ends. Germline lookup yields CDR1 LNHDA and CDR2 SQIVND (reference sequence). CDR3 in amino acids: CASSDTTDSPLHF. DNA of the CDR3: TGTGCCAGTAGCGACACGACAGATTCACCCCTCCACTTT.

The chain links TRBV9 to TRBJ2-7; maybe TRBD1 (5 bases). Deletions cut 0 bases from V and 5 bases from J, with 12 bases between. The germline V gene encodes CDR1 SGDLS and CDR2 YYNGEE. The CDR3 runs to 14 residues. CDR3 nucleotide sequence: TGTGCCAGCAGCGTAGAGTGGGGCGGCGACGAGCAGTACTTC. It encodes CASSVEWGGDEQYF.

This chain uses TRBV2 with TRBJ2-7, with D possibly matching TRBD2 (6 bases). The CDR3 is 17 amino acids. Germline CDR1 is SNHLY and CDR2 is FYNNEI. V was shortened by 1 base and J by 6 bases, with 22 bases between the two germline ends. CDR3 in DNA: TGTGCCAGCAGTGAAGTAGCAGGGAGGTTTGTTACCGGCGAGCAGTACTTC. This gives the protein CASSEVAGRFVTGEQYF.

The V call is TRBV4-3, the J call TRBJ2-3; the D is unclear. The CDR3 consists of 15 residues. CDR1 and CDR2 from the germline V gene are LGHNA and YSLEER. Trimming pared 0 bases from V and 7 bases from J, leaving 14 bases between. The CDR3 protein is CASSQELGRPNTQYF. In DNA, the CDR3 is TGCGCCAGCAGCCAAGAACTCGGCAGGCCCAATACGCAGTATTTT.

The chain couples TRBV27 to TRBJ2-7; weak D call: TRBD1 (5 bases). Trimming took 6 bases from V and 1 from J, leaving 10 bases between them. The CDR3 extends over 13 amino acids. Germline V gives CDR1 MNHEY, CDR2 SMNVEV (reference sequence). The CDR3 spells CASSPTGSYEQYF. In DNA form, the CDR3 reads TGTGCCAGCAGCCCTACAGGTTCCTACGAGCAGTACTTC.

In its sample, this clone was seen once. The chain joins TRBV11-3 to TRBJ2-2; perhaps TRBD1 as D (6 bases). CDR1 and CDR2 from the germline V gene are SGHNT and YENEEA. V was trimmed by 0 bases and J by 7 bases, leaving 12 bases between them. The CDR3 sequence is 15 residues long. For the CDR3, the DNA is TGTGCCAGCAGCTTAGATCAGGGGCGGAGCGGGGAGCTGTTTTTT. It translates to CASSLDQGRSGELFF.

The chain couples TRBV2 to TRBJ2-4; D remains ambiguous. The germline gives CDR1 SNHLY, CDR2 FYNNEI. CDR3 length: 16 amino acids. The V gene lost 7 bases and the J gene lost 0 bases, with 16 bases spanning the gap. The CDR3 DNA sequence: TGTGCCAGCATATTTCCGGCGGCCATAGCCAAAAACATTCAGTACTTC. Protein product: CASIFPAAIAKNIQYF.

The V gene is TRBV4-1, the J gene TRBJ1-1, with TRBD1 matching over 8 bases. CDR1 and CDR2 (germline): MGHRA, YSYEKL. There are 15 residues in the CDR3. The V and J ends lost 4 bases and 0 bases, in that order; junction bases with no gene match: 4. The CDR3 nucleotides read TGCGCCAGCAGCCTTTCGACAGGGGTGAACACTGAAGCTTTCTTT. It yields the protein CASSLSTGVNTEAFF.

The rearrangement links TRBV4-1 to TRBJ1-1; 7 bases agree with TRBD1. CDR1 and CDR2 from the germline V gene are MGHRA and YSYEKL. V shed 0 bases, J shed 0 bases, and the junction held 4 bases outside the gene matches. The CDR3 runs to 16 residues. The CDR3 here is CASSQDQGQLNTEAFF. Here the CDR3 DNA reads TGCGCCAGCAGCCAAGATCAGGGACAGCTGAACACTGAAGCTTTCTTT.

The chain joins TRBV18 to TRBJ1-4; TRBD1 agrees at 8 bases. V was pared by 3 bases and J by 7 bases, with 13 bases of the junction left unmatched. Germline assignment: CDR1 KGHSH and CDR2 LQKENI. CDR3 length equals 17 residues. The CDR3 loop is CASSPNNDRGRGEKLFF. CDR3 sequence (DNA): TGTGCCAGCTCACCTAACAACGACAGGGGAAGAGGTGAAAAACTGTTTTTT.

The chain carries TRBV7-2 and TRBJ2-3; TRBD2 aligns across 12 bases. Germline V gene data show CDR1 as SGHTA and CDR2 as FQGNSA. CDR3 length: 17 amino acids. The V gene end was trimmed by 5 bases and the J gene end by 6 bases; junction bases not matched to a gene: 12. In nucleotides, the CDR3 is TGTGCCAGCAGCCCTTACCCACTAGCGGGGGGTTGGGATACGCAGTATTTT. It is translated as CASSPYPLAGGWDTQYF.

The chain has TRBV7-6 and TRBJ2-2; D is possibly TRBD2 (6 bases). Germline V gene sequence: CDR1 SGHVS, CDR2 FNYEAQ. This CDR3 region has 16 residues. Trimming shortened V by 1 base and J by 5 bases, and 14 bases separated the two germline ends. CDR3 in amino acids: CASSLVLRAGTGELFF. CDR3 coding DNA: TGTGCCAGCAGCTTAGTTCTCAGGGCGGGGACCGGGGAGCTGTTTTTT.

This clone was detected only once. V gene TRBV28 combines with J gene TRBJ1-2; 8 nucleotides line up with TRBD1. CDR1 is MDHEN, CDR2 SYDVKM, per germline. This CDR3 has 13 amino acids. Trimming took 2 bases from V and 9 from J; bases not matched to a gene: 5. This CDR3 is CASSLAQGERYTF. For the CDR3, the DNA is TGTGCCAGCAGTTTAGCACAGGGGGAGCGCTACACCTTC.

The rearrangement joins TRBV27 to TRBJ2-7, with 8 bases matching TRBD1. CDR1 is MNHEY and CDR2 is SMNVEV in the germline V gene (reference sequence). V was pared by 8 bases and J by 2 bases, with 8 bases of the junction left unmatched. This CDR3 is 14 amino acids long. The CDR3 is CASAPGGEAYEQYF. The CDR3 nucleotides read TGTGCCAGCGCCCCAGGGGGCGAAGCCTACGAGCAGTACTTC.

The rearrangement joins TRBV7-2 to TRBJ2-5; D is undetermined. Per germline, CDR1 SGHTA and CDR2 FQGNSA. Between the trimmed V and J ends, which lost 5 bases and 0 bases, there was a span of 10 bases. This CDR3 spans 14 amino acids. The CDR3 coding sequence is TGTGCCAGCAGCCCCGTGAGGTACCAAGAGACCCAGTACTTC. As protein: CASSPVRYQETQYF. Full variable domain (remainder filled in from reference TRBV7-2 and TRBJ2-5): GAGVSQSPSNKVTEKGKDVELRCDPISGHTALYWYRQSLGQGLEFLIYFQGNSAPDKSGLPSDRFSAERTGGSVSTLTIQRTQQEDSAVYLCASSPVRYQETQYFGPGTRLLVL.